The 23 T cell receptor beta chains below all came from one sample that was sequenced in a study of blood T cell repertoires in COVID-19. Only in-frame clones appear in the TCRdb table, and some are missing; sequencing was by immunoSEQ multiplex PCR. The table shows about 130,000 clones, with 75% to 85% occurring only once. Material for sequencing was peripheral blood. The receptors here all came from a woman in her 70s with COVID-19, enrolled during active disease.

Of note for this clone: One junction end disagrees with the germline gene, perhaps due to a read error. The chain employs TRBV4-1 and TRBJ1-1; TRBD1 matches at 10 bases. CDR1 is MGHRA, CDR2 YSYEKL, per germline. The CDR3 sequence is 17 residues long. This chain's CDR3 is CASSQDSPGQGNAEAFF. CDR3 sequence (DNA): TGCGCCAGCAGCCAAGATTCGCCGGGACAGGGGAACGCTGAAGCTTTCTTT.

This clone showed up just a few times. The chain uses TRBV24-1 and TRBJ2-6; tentative D call: TRBD2 (5 bases). Per the germline V gene, CDR1 is KGHDR and CDR2 is SFDVKD. CDR3 length: 16 amino acids. Trimming removed 0 bases at V and 4 bases at J, with 9 bases between. Here the CDR3 reads CATSDLHPGGANVLTF. CDR3 bases: TGTGCCACCAGTGATTTGCATCCGGGGGGGGCCAACGTCCTGACTTTC.

This chain links TRBV9 with TRBJ2-2; TRBD1 is a possible D gene (7 bases). The V gene's germline CDR1 is SGDLS and CDR2 YYNGEE. V was clipped by 3 bases and J by 6 bases, with 9 bases between them. The length of the CDR3 is 13 residues. CDR3 DNA: TGTGCCAGCAGCGCCAGGGGGGCCGGGGAGCTGTTTTTT. Its protein product is CASSARGAGELFF.

Only a few counts were recorded for this clone. The gene calls are TRBV19 and TRBJ1-5; the D is unclear. The CDR3 has 16 amino acids. Trimming pared 5 bases from V and 8 bases from J, leaving 22 bases between. Germline V gene sequence: CDR1 LNHDA, CDR2 SQIVND (reference sequence). The CDR3 loop reads CASSERSFTPSEPQHF. The CDR3 DNA sequence: TGTGCCAGTAGTGAGAGGTCATTTACGCCAAGTGAGCCCCAGCATTTT.

V and J are TRBV6-5 and TRBJ1-2; 8 bases align to TRBD1. J was trimmed by 5 bases and V by 6 bases; bases with no gene match: 11. The CDR3 is 15 residues long. Per the germline V gene, CDR1 is MNHEY and CDR2 is SVGAGI. The CDR3, as DNA: TGTGCCAGCAGGCAAGCCGGACAGGGCGTGTATGGCTACACCTTC. Protein product: CASRQAGQGVYGYTF.

In this sample, this clone turned up a few times. The V and J genes are TRBV28 and TRBJ2-7; 9 bases fit TRBD1. J gave up 5 bases and V 5 bases, and 10 bases lay outside the gene matches. The CDR3 consists of 15 residues. Germline assignment: CDR1 MDHEN and CDR2 SYDVKM. CDR3 in amino acids: CASSTEGQGKDEQYF. The CDR3 nucleotides are TGTGCCAGCAGTACAGAAGGACAGGGGAAGGACGAGCAGTACTTC.

The chain links TRBV24-1 to TRBJ2-1, with TRBD1 matching over 9 bases. In germline, CDR1 is KGHDR, CDR2 SFDVKD. After removal of 3 bases from V and 2 bases from J, the junction contained 1 base not matched to a gene. The CDR3 runs to 15 residues. CDR3 sequence: CATSDRQGAYNEQFF. The CDR3 DNA sequence: TGTGCCACCAGTGATAGACAGGGGGCCTACAATGAGCAGTTCTTC.

The chain combines TRBV7-2 with TRBJ1-3; tentative D call: TRBD1 (5 bases). V gave up 4 bases and J gave up 4 bases, with 14 bases separating them. The CDR3 runs to 15 residues. Germline lookup yields CDR1 SGHTA and CDR2 FQGNSA. The CDR3 here is CASSSAAGSGNTIYF. In DNA form, the CDR3 reads TGTGCCAGCAGCTCCGCGGCAGGGTCCGGAAACACCATATATTTT. The full variable domain, its missing parts supplied by reference TRBV7-2 and TRBJ1-3, is GAGVSQSPSNKVTEKGKDVELRCDPISGHTALYWYRQSLGQGLEFLIYFQGNSAPDKSGLPSDRFSAERTGGSVSTLTIQRTQQEDSAVYLCASSSAAGSGNTIYFGEGSWLTVV.

The chain couples TRBV6-2 or TRBV6-3 to TRBJ2-3, with D perhaps matching TRBD2 (6 bases). The CDR3 has 19 amino acids. V dropped 4 bases and J dropped 0 bases, with 23 bases sitting between them. Germline V gene lookup returns CDR1 MNHEY and CDR2 SVGEGT. As DNA, the CDR3 is TGTGCCAGCAGTTCGCAAGGGCTGACTAGTCTGCTTAGCACAGATACGCAGTATTTT. This encodes CASSSQGLTSLLSTDTQYF.

The chain employs TRBV7-8 and TRBJ1-1; weak D call: TRBD1 (6 bases). V lost 5 bases and J 4 bases, leaving 14 bases between the germline ends. The CDR3 length is 14 residues. Germline loops: CDR1 SGHVS, CDR2 FQNEAQ. CDR3 amino acids: CASSPPAGATEAFF. For the CDR3, the DNA is TGTGCCAGCAGCCCGCCGGCAGGGGCCACTGAAGCTTTCTTT.

The chain is built from TRBV29-1 and TRBJ2-5; a possible D gene is TRBD1 (7 bases). Trimming removed 5 bases from V and 1 base from J, with 17 bases in between. Germline CDR1 and CDR2: SQVTM and ANQGSEA. The CDR3 extends over 15 amino acids. In DNA form, the CDR3 reads TGCAGCGTTCCGGGAGATAACAGGGGCCAAGAGACCCAGTACTTC. It translates to CSVPGDNRGQETQYF.

The V call is TRBV11-2, the J call TRBJ1-2, with no clear D. Germline assignment: CDR1 SGHAT and CDR2 FQNNGV. The length of the CDR3 is 11 residues. The V and J ends lost 2 bases and 7 bases respectively, with 5 bases between them. CDR3 sequence: CASSLLGGYTF. The CDR3 coding sequence is TGTGCCAGCAGCTTACTAGGTGGCTACACCTTC.

This clone was counted between two and nine times. CDR3 in amino acids: CASSPTVGGVDQPQHF. DNA for the CDR3: TGTGCCAGCTCACCAACCGTGGGGGGGGTGGATCAGCCCCAGCATTTT. The chain recombines TRBV18 with TRBJ1-5; tentative D call: TRBD1 (5 bases). V dropped 2 bases and J dropped 5 bases, with 16 bases sitting between them. The CDR3 spans 16 residues. Germline V CDR1 and CDR2: KGHSH, LQKENI.

The rearrangement links TRBV30 to TRBJ2-1; TRBD1 matches at 7 bases. Germline CDR1 is GTSNPN and CDR2 is SVGIG (reference sequence). CDR3 length: 15 residues. V gave up 2 bases and J gave up 0 bases; unmatched junction bases: 4. CDR3 sequence reads: CAWSRGQSSYNEQFF. CDR3 nucleotides: TGTGCCTGGAGTAGGGGGCAGAGCTCCTACAATGAGCAGTTCTTC.

This chain links TRBV28 with TRBJ2-3; 7 bases match TRBD2. The germline V gene has CDR1 MDHEN and CDR2 SYDVKM. The V segment lost 6 bases and the J segment 5 bases; nucleotides outside the gene matches: 8. CDR3 size: 14 residues. The CDR3 DNA is TGTGCCAGCAGCTACGCGGGGGTACAAGATACGCAGTATTTT. Translation gives CASSYAGVQDTQYF.

In nucleotides, the CDR3 is TGTGCCAGCAGCTTAGGTACAGGTGTGAACACTGAAGCTTTCTTT. Residues: CASSLGTGVNTEAFF. V usage is TRBV7-9 and J usage is TRBJ1-1; D possibly corresponds to TRBD1 (5 bases). This CDR3 comprises 15 residues. Germline V gene data show CDR1 as SEHNR and CDR2 as FQNEAQ (reference sequence). The germline V and J ends were trimmed by 1 base and 0 bases, with 9 bases remaining between them. Using reference TRBV7-9 and TRBJ1-1 for the parts outside the CDR3, the full variable domain is DTGVSQNPRHKITKRGQNVTFRCDPISEHNRLYWYRQTLGQGPEFLTYFQNEAQLEKSRLLSDRFSAERPKGSFSTLEIQRTEQGDSAMYLCASSLGTGVNTEAFFGQGTRLTVV.

The rearrangement joins TRBV5-6 to TRBJ2-2; D is unclear. The CDR3 contains 13 residues. Deletions cut 5 bases from V and 6 bases from J, with 11 bases between. Germline values: CDR1 SGHDT, CDR2 YYEEEE. CDR3 in amino acids: CASSHPRAGELFF. CDR3 nucleotides: TGTGCCAGCAGTCACCCGAGAGCCGGGGAGCTGTTTTTT.

The sample holds a few counts of this clone. The rearrangement joins TRBV7-9 to TRBJ1-4; D may be TRBD1 (5 bases). CDR1 is SEHNR and CDR2 is FQNEAQ in the germline V gene (reference sequence). The CDR3 has 13 residues. V was trimmed by 2 bases and J by 7 bases, leaving 8 bases between them. CDR3 coding DNA: TGTGCCAGCAGCTTAATGGGGGGTGAAAAACTGTTTTTT. Its translation: CASSLMGGEKLFF.

The chain links TRBV7-9 to TRBJ2-5; D unclear. The CDR3 is 12 residues long. The V end lost 1 base, the J end lost 5 bases, and 5 bases lay between the germline ends. Germline V gene lookup returns CDR1 SEHNR and CDR2 FQNEAQ (reference sequence). CDR3 nucleotides: TGTGCCAGCAGCTTAGTTTCGGAGACCCAGTACTTC. Residues: CASSLVSETQYF.

The V call is TRBV7-2, the J call TRBJ1-2; D not certain. The CDR3 covers 15 residues. The V gene lost 1 base and the J gene lost 6 bases, with 15 bases spanning the gap. Germline assignment: CDR1 SGHTA and CDR2 FQGNSA. CDR3 DNA sequence: TGTGCCAGCAGCTTAGATGTCGTCCCTTTAAATGGCTACACCTTC. Translating gives CASSLDVVPLNGYTF.

The rearrangement joins TRBV3-1 (or the pseudogene TRBV3-2) to TRBJ1-1, with 7 bases matching TRBD1. The CDR3 loop spans 15 amino acids. V shed 2 bases and J 1 base; nucleotides not matched to a gene: 4. Germline assignment: CDR1 LGHDT and CDR2 YNNKEL (reference sequence). CDR3 sequence reads: CASSQQGQPNTEAFF. The CDR3 DNA follows: TGTGCCAGCAGCCAACAGGGACAGCCGAACACTGAAGCTTTCTTT.

The chain has TRBV25-1 and TRBJ2-3; TRBD2 matches 8 bases. CDR1 is MGHDK, CDR2 SYGVNS, per germline. After removal of 2 bases from V and 7 bases from J, the junction contained 5 bases not matched to a gene. This CDR3 spans 14 amino acids. This CDR3 is CASSEDGGAHTQYF. The CDR3 nucleotides read TGTGCCAGCAGTGAAGACGGGGGGGCCCATACGCAGTATTTT.

This clone appeared a few times. This chain uses TRBV30 with TRBJ1-1, with D tentatively TRBD1 (5 bases). The CDR3 covers 13 residues. The ends were cut back, 5 bases at V and 1 base at J, with 11 bases in the middle. Looked up from germline, CDR1 is GTSNPN and CDR2 is SVGIG (reference sequence). The CDR3 nucleotides read TGTGCCTGGGGCCGACAGAGGAACACTGAAGCTTTCTTT. Its translation: CAWGRQRNTEAFF.